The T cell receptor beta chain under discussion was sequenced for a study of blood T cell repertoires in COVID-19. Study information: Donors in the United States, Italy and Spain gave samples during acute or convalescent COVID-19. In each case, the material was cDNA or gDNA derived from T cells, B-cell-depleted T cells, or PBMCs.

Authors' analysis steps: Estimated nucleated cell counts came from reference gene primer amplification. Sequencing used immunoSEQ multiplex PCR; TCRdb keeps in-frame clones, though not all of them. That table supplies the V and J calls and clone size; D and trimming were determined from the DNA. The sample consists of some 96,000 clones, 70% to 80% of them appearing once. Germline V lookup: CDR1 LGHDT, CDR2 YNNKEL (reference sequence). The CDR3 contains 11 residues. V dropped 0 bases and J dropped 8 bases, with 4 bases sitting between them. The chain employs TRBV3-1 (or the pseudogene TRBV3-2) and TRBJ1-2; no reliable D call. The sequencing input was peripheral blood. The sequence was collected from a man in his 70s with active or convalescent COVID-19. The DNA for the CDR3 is TGTGCCAGCAGCCAAGACCGGGGCTACACCTTC. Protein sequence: CASSQDRGYTF.